Below, 22 T cell receptor beta chains from the same sample are listed, as sequenced in a study of long-term antiretroviral therapy in people with HIV. They ran version v3.0 of the immunoSEQ assay at survey level. Libraries were prepared by immunoSEQ multiplex PCR; TCRdb keeps only in-frame clonotypes and omits some of them. The table lists over 15,000 clones, 80% of them singletons, with 9.5% to 12% in the top ten. Source: unsorted PBMCs, taken 0.2 years after starting antiretroviral therapy. These receptors originate from a woman aged 40 to 55 with HIV.

This clone was picked up one time. The chain joins TRBV10-1 to TRBJ2-5, with 8 bases fitting TRBD2. Germline CDR1 is WNHNN and CDR2 is SYGVQD (reference sequence). There are 15 residues in the CDR3. The J segment lost 2 bases and the V segment lost 0 bases, leaving 2 bases of the junction unmatched. The CDR3 here is CASSESAGGQETQYF. CDR3 bases: TGCGCCAGCAGTGAGTCGGCGGGGGGACAAGAGACCCAGTACTTC.

V usage is TRBV9 and J usage is TRBJ2-5; TRBD2 aligns across 10 bases. The CDR3 sequence is 13 residues long. The V gene's germline CDR1 is SGDLS and CDR2 YYNGEE. After removal of 5 bases from V and 7 bases from J, the junction contained 5 bases not matched to a gene. The CDR3 sequence is CASSFSGGATQYF. CDR3 DNA: TGTGCCAGCAGTTTCAGCGGGGGGGCGACCCAGTACTTC.

V is TRBV14 and J is TRBJ2-3; D uncertain. Trimming shortened V by 1 base and J by 2 bases, and 7 bases separated the two germline ends. This CDR3 is 14 amino acids long. The V gene's germline CDR1 is SGHDN and CDR2 FVKESK. CDR3 DNA: TGTGCCAGCAGCCAAGTCTTGACCACAGATACGCAGTATTTT. The encoded protein is CASSQVLTTDTQYF.

V and J are TRBV7-8 and TRBJ1-1; possibly TRBD1 for D (6 bases). The CDR3 sequence is 15 residues long. The germline V and J ends were trimmed by 1 base and 3 bases, with 12 bases remaining between them. Germline CDR1 is SGHVS and CDR2 is FQNEAQ. CDR3: CASSLGGHEDTEAFF. The CDR3 bases are TGTGCCAGCAGCTTAGGGGGGCATGAGGACACTGAAGCTTTCTTT.

V and J are TRBV19 and TRBJ2-7; D assignment may be TRBD1 or TRBD2 (5 bases each). V dropped 5 bases and J dropped 4 bases, with 15 bases sitting between them. This CDR3 is 14 amino acids long. Germline CDR1 LNHDA, CDR2 SQIVND (reference sequence). For the CDR3, the DNA is TGTGCCAGTAGTCCCCGGGGCCCCGGTTACGAGCAGTACTTC. As protein: CASSPRGPGYEQYF.

Only one count was recorded for this clone. The V gene is TRBV19, the J gene TRBJ1-2; TRBD1 is a possible D gene (6 bases). With 3 bases removed from V and 2 bases from J, the gap between germline ends came to 16 bases. From germline, CDR1 is LNHDA and CDR2 SQIVND (reference sequence). This CDR3 spans 16 amino acids. CDR3: CASSIPPKTGNYGYTF. The CDR3 coding sequence is TGTGCCAGTAGTATCCCTCCTAAGACAGGAAACTATGGCTACACCTTC.

The V gene is TRBV18, the J gene TRBJ2-2, with 9 bases aligning to TRBD1. Losses at the gene ends were 7 bases for V and 6 bases for J; bases not matched to a gene: 12. Per germline, CDR1 KGHSH and CDR2 LQKENI. The CDR3 loop spans 16 amino acids. The CDR3 protein is CASFPREGQGPGELFF. The CDR3 region has the DNA TGTGCCAGCTTTCCCCGTGAGGGACAGGGCCCCGGGGAGCTGTTTTTT.

The chain uses TRBV14 and TRBJ1-1, with D possibly matching TRBD1 (5 bases). From germline, CDR1 is SGHDN and CDR2 FVKESK. CDR3 length: 13 amino acids. V lost 4 bases and J lost 4, with 10 bases in between. The CDR3 nucleotides are TGTGCCAGCAGCCGGGCGGGGGGCACTGAAGCTTTCTTT. This encodes CASSRAGGTEAFF. The full variable domain, with the rest looked up from reference TRBV14 and TRBJ1-1, is EAGVTQFPSHSVIEKGQTVTLRCDPISGHDNLYWYRRVMGKEIKFLLHFVKESKQDESGMPNNRFLAERTGGTYSTLKVQPAELEDSGVYFCASSRAGGTEAFFGQGTRLTVV.

The chain combines TRBV6-5 with TRBJ2-1; D remains unclear. Germline CDR1 and CDR2: MNHEY and SVGAGI. There are 12 residues in the CDR3. V was trimmed by 6 bases and J by 10 bases, leaving 13 bases between them. In nucleotides, the CDR3 is TGTGCCAGCAGCCGACCTCAACGGGAGCAGTTCTTC. It specifies CASSRPQREQFF.

This chain connects TRBV10-3 to TRBJ2-1; D call uncertain. The V and J ends lost 7 bases and 7 bases respectively, with 5 bases between them. Germline CDR1 reads ENHRY; CDR2 reads SYGVKD. CDR3 size: 10 residues. CDR3 nucleotides: TGTGCCATCAAAGGGAATGAGCAGTTCTTC. Protein product: CAIKGNEQFF.

This clone occurred a few times. The chain links TRBV7-9 to TRBJ1-3; 7 nucleotides agree with TRBD1. This CDR3 is 13 amino acids long. The germline V gene encodes CDR1 SEHNR and CDR2 FQNEAQ (reference sequence). J was trimmed by 3 bases and V by 4 bases; bases with no gene match: 0. CDR3 sequence (DNA): TGTGCCAGCAGCTCAGGGGGTGGAAACACCATATATTTT. It is translated as CASSSGGGNTIYF. Combining the CDR3 with reference TRBV7-9 and TRBJ1-3 gives the whole variable domain DTGVSQNPRHKITKRGQNVTFRCDPISEHNRLYWYRQTLGQGPEFLTYFQNEAQLEKSRLLSDRFSAERPKGSFSTLEIQRTEQGDSAMYLCASSSGGGNTIYFGEGSWLTVV.

This clone has a single count. The rearrangement links TRBV7-9 to TRBJ2-2; unclear D gene. Germline-derived CDR1 and CDR2 are SEHNR and FQNEAQ (reference sequence). The CDR3 contains 11 residues. Trimming left V 5 bases short and J 8 bases short, with 6 bases between. The CDR3 DNA reads as TGTGCCAGCAGCCCCCCGGGGGAGCTGTTTTTT. Translation: CASSPPGELFF.

This chain joins TRBV7-8 and TRBJ2-6, with TRBD2 identical over 8 bases. The CDR3 is 20 residues long. Germline V gives CDR1 SGHVS, CDR2 FQNEAQ. The trim removed 0 bases at V and 0 bases at J, leaving 10 bases unmatched. CDR3 DNA: TGTGCCAGCAGCTTAGCGCGGGCGGGGGGACCATACTCTGGGGCCAACGTCCTGACTTTC. This sequence encodes CASSLARAGGPYSGANVLTF.

This clone has just a few counts. The chain combines TRBV4-1 with TRBJ2-7; 7 nucleotides line up with TRBD2. With V trimmed by 4 bases and J by 5 bases, 5 bases remained unmatched. The CDR3 runs to 13 residues. Per germline, CDR1 MGHRA and CDR2 YSYEKL. The CDR3 loop is CASSRTSGHEQYF. CDR3 sequence (DNA): TGCGCCAGCAGCCGGACTAGTGGTCACGAGCAGTACTTC.

The chain recombines TRBV5-1 with TRBJ2-5; 8 bases line up with TRBD1. Germline-derived CDR1 and CDR2 are SGHRS and YFSETQ. With V trimmed by 4 bases and J by 1 base, 3 bases remained unmatched. The CDR3 runs to 14 residues. The CDR3 coding sequence is TGCGCCAGCAGCCAAGGACAGGGCCAAGAGACCCAGTACTTC. Protein product: CASSQGQGQETQYF.

CDR3 sequence: CASSLSPRANYGYTF. Here the CDR3 DNA reads TGTGCCAGCAGTTTATCTCCGAGGGCTAACTATGGCTACACCTTC. V usage is TRBV27 and J usage is TRBJ1-2; D unresolved. V was shortened by 0 bases and J by 0 bases, with 8 bases between the two germline ends. The CDR3 has 15 residues. Germline-derived CDR1 and CDR2 are MNHEY and SMNVEV (reference sequence).

V gene TRBV10-3 combines with J gene TRBJ1-1; 8 bases agree with TRBD1. V shed 10 bases and J 1 base; nucleotides not matched to a gene: 8. There are 14 residues in the CDR3. Germline V gene sequence: CDR1 ENHRY, CDR2 SYGVKD. The CDR3 sequence: CATRGGTGNTEAFF. The CDR3 nucleotides read TGTGCCACCAGGGGCGGGACAGGGAACACTGAAGCTTTCTTT.

The rearrangement joins TRBV19 to TRBJ2-7, with D hard to call. Trimming removed 5 bases at V and 2 bases at J, with 19 bases between. This CDR3 is 16 amino acids long. Germline-derived CDR1 and CDR2 are LNHDA and SQIVND (reference sequence). The CDR3 reads CASSPRLVHPTYEQYF. The DNA of the CDR3 is TGTGCCAGTAGTCCCCGGTTAGTACACCCTACCTACGAGCAGTACTTC.

The genes are TRBV10-3 and TRBJ1-1; D might be TRBD1 (6 bases). V was shortened by 3 bases and J by 5 bases, with 13 bases between the two germline ends. The CDR3 length is 14 residues. Germline V gene lookup returns CDR1 ENHRY and CDR2 SYGVKD. The CDR3 DNA follows: TGTGCCATCAGTGATTCCAGGGGTTTGACTGAAGCTTTCTTT. Translating it yields CAISDSRGLTEAFF.

J is TRBJ1-1 and V is TRBV6-1; no clear D. Germline V lookup: CDR1 MNHNS, CDR2 SASEGT. The CDR3 sequence is 14 residues long. V lost 2 bases and J lost 0, with 7 bases in between. The CDR3 loop is CASSEIRLNTEAFF. The CDR3, as DNA: TGTGCCAGCAGTGAAATACGATTGAACACTGAAGCTTTCTTT.

This clone has just a few counts. This chain links TRBV19 with TRBJ2-1; 9 bases line up with TRBD1. Germline CDR1 LNHDA, CDR2 SQIVND (reference sequence). Trimming removed 6 bases from V and 8 bases from J; junction bases left unmatched: 5. The CDR3 runs to 13 residues. The CDR3 DNA reads as TGTGCCAGTAGAGAGACAGGGGGAGATGAGCAGTTCTTC. Its translation is CASRETGGDEQFF.

The rearrangement joins TRBV4-2 to TRBJ2-7; the D is unclear. This CDR3 has 14 residues. Germline assignment: CDR1 LGHNA and CDR2 YNFKEQ. V gave up 1 base and J gave up 1 base, with 8 bases separating them. In nucleotides, the CDR3 is TGTGCCAGCAGCCAAGTGGGCGGTTCCTACGAGCAGTACTTC. Protein product: CASSQVGGSYEQYF.